Sequencing of this T cell receptor (beta chain) was carried out in a study of T cells expressing NK-cell markers. Of note for this clonotype: Its antigen is currently unknown.

The germline gives CDR1 SQVTM, CDR2 ANQGSEA. The CDR3 sequence is 11 residues long. Broader study findings: Over 5 donors had dominant NKG2C+ clonotypes that comprised roughly 1.0-8% of their CD8+ T cells. Dominance of the CD3+CD56-NKG2C+ fraction by these clonotypes also held in four donors.

No DNA is given; TCRdb re-called the 5' RACE reads and lists each CDR3 protein once. The sample's table shows a few hundred thousand distinct CDR3 sequences. V and J are TRBV29-1 and TRBJ2-3. Sequencing input: blood T cells: a sorted CD56 or NKG2C T cell subset, CD4+ or CD8+ T cells, or bulk PBMC T cells (not recorded which). The receptor's source is a woman aged 45-65 years in good health. CDR3 loop: CSVAYQDTQYF.